This paragraph reports one T cell receptor (beta chain). Its antigen remains unidentified. The data are from a study of OX40 agonist ivuxolimab in advanced cancers. Study results and limitations: Certain nonresponding patients likewise had low normalized T-cell clonal expansion.

The CDR3 covers 15 residues. V was shortened by 4 bases and J by 4 bases, with 16 bases between the two germline ends. The V gene's germline CDR1 is MGHRA and CDR2 YSYEKL. Assay: immunoSEQ multiplex PCR; the TCRdb copy retains only in-frame clones and omits some. Among about 17,000 clones listed, over 60% were seen once. The input for sequencing was CD4+ or CD8+ T cells sorted from blood, taken in a trial of the OX40 agonist ivuxolimab. V gene TRBV4-1 combines with J gene TRBJ1-2; D unresolved. This TCR was sampled from an adult with an advanced solid tumor such as melanoma, head and neck, liver or kidney cancer. CDR3 DNA: TGCGCCAGCAGCCGGGCCATGGAGTCTGGCTATGGCTACACCTTC. This encodes CASSRAMESGYGYTF.